This TCR beta chain originates from a study of blood T cells in healthy people across ages. Study context: There was about one barcoded beta molecule captured by template switching per two T cells. Study observations and caveats: Getting older went along with TCR beta diversity per million T cells dropping roughly linearly.

Worth noting for this clonotype: Its antigen remains unidentified.

CDR1 and CDR2 (germline): LNHDA, SQIVND (reference sequence). Trimming took 3 bases from V and 4 from J, leaving 11 bases between them. This CDR3 has 14 residues. Primers used in a second PCR of roughly 6 to 12 cycles were a sample-barcoded 5' primer and a J-beta primer mix. The template-switch adaptor was a 5' adaptor with 12 random nucleotides. It tagged each cDNA molecule. TCRdb reanalysed the 5' RACE reads using MiXCR and keeps one entry per CDR3 protein. The table includes about 1.8 million distinct CDR3 sequences, roughly 52% detected once. This TCR was sampled from a woman in her thirties or forties in good health. Specimen: blood. The V gene is TRBV19, the J gene TRBJ2-3, with a possible D match to TRBD1 (6 bases). CDR3 sequence: CASSISGEADTQYF. The CDR3 coding sequence is TGTGCCAGTAGTATCTCAGGGGAAGCAGATACGCAGTATTTT. Supplemented by reference TRBV19 and TRBJ2-3, the full variable domain reads DGGITQSPKYLFRKEGQNVTLSCEQNLNHDAMYWYRQDPGQGLRLIYYSQIVNDFQKGDIAEGYSVSREKKESFPLTVTSAQKNPTAFYLCASSISGEADTQYFGPGTRLTVL.